The entry that follows covers one T cell receptor (beta chain) sequence. The data belong to a study of blood T cell repertoires in COVID-19. The overall study: PBMCs, B-cell-depleted T cells, or T cells provided the cDNA or gDNA that made up the material.

TCRdb's copy holds only in-frame clones and misses some; the assay was immunoSEQ multiplex PCR. The table includes around 230,000 clones, approximately 83% detected once. CDR1 ENHRY and CDR2 SYGVKD come from the germline V gene. V shed 10 bases, J shed 7 bases, and the junction held 7 bases outside the gene matches. This CDR3 spans 13 amino acids. The genes are TRBV10-3 and TRBJ2-1, with 10 bases lining up with TRBD1. Sequenced material: peripheral blood. This receptor was identified in a man aged 40-55 years with acute or convalescent COVID-19. The CDR3 nucleotides are TGTGCCACCGCGGGACAGGGGACGAATGAGCAGTTCTTC. This sequence encodes CATAGQGTNEQFF.